The rows below give T cell receptor beta chains drawn from one sample of a study of metastatic and nonmetastatic thyroid tumors. TCRdb re-called the PCR reads via MiXCR. The sample has about 85,000 clones; roughly 8.6% are singletons. Sequenced: blood. These receptors all come from a female donor with papillary thyroid cancer or a benign thyroid nodule (not recorded which). Some clones in this sample may be carry-over from other donors' samples. Both conserved end residues are part of each CDR3. The D gene is left open where the match is weak. Clone size is not always given. Where it is, it says once, few, many or a class for expanded clones.

TRBJ2-2	14	many	TRBV2	NA	CARGDLTNTGELFF	TGTGCCAGAGGGGACCTAACGAACACCGGGGAGCTGTTTTTT
TRBJ2-2	14	many	TRBV7-3	NA	CASRDSRGTGELFF	TGTGCCAGCAGGGACTCCCGCGGGACCGGGGAGCTGTTTTTT
TRBJ1-1	13	NA	TRBV6-4	NA	CASSLDGNTEAFF	TGTGCCAGCAGTCTCGACGGAAACACTGAAGCTTTCTTT
TRBJ1-4	16	many	TRBV18	NA	CASSVNRPTTNEKLFF	TGTGCCAGCTCAGTGAACCGGCCAACAACTAATGAAAAACTGTTTTTT
TRBJ2-7	15	many	TRBV6-1	NA	CASSEEDSNSYEQYF	TGTGCCAGCAGCGAGGAGGACAGCAATTCCTACGAGCAGTACTTC
TRBJ2-3	12	NA	TRBV4-1	NA	CASSQVEDTQYF	TGCGCCAGCAGCCAAGTTGAAGATACGCAGTATTTT
TRBJ2-6	17	many	TRBV19	TRBD1	CASSMGQGVAGANVLTF	TGTGCCAGTAGTATGGGACAGGGGGTCGCTGGGGCCAACGTCCTGACTTTC
TRBJ2-1	14	many	TRBV7-3	TRBD2	CASSDGTSKDEQFF	TGTGCCAGCAGCGACGGGACTAGCAAGGATGAGCAGTTCTTC
TRBJ2-3	17	NA	TRBV6-6	TRBD2	CASSYSPSGGGTDTQYF	TGTGCCAGCAGTTACTCGCCCAGCGGGGGTGGCACAGATACGCAGTATTTT
TRBJ1-3	15	few	TRBV3-1	NA	CASSQGGSSGNTIYF	TGTGCCAGCAGCCAAGGGGGCAGTTCTGGAAACACCATATATTTT
TRBJ2-2	14	many	TRBV11-2	NA	CASSLVTGTGELFF	TGTGCCAGCAGCTTAGTAACGGGCACCGGGGAGCTGTTTTTT
TRBJ2-1	15	few	TRBV6-1	TRBD1	CASGIRDRLLNEQFF	TGTGCCAGCGGTATCAGGGACAGGTTATTGAATGAGCAGTTCTTC
TRBJ2-5	15	NA	TRBV4-2	TRBD2	CASSQGAGGPETQYF	TGTGCCAGCAGCCAAGGAGCGGGGGGGCCAGAGACCCAGTACTTC
TRBJ1-6	16	NA	TRBV10-2	NA	CASSGPTSSYNSPLHF	TGCGCCAGCAGTGGCCCCACCAGCTCCTATAATTCACCCCTCCACTTT
TRBJ1-6	14	once	TRBV5-6	NA	CASQKSSYNSPLHF	TGTGCCAGCCAGAAGAGCTCCTATAATTCACCCCTCCACTTT
TRBJ2-7	15	few	TRBV15	TRBD2	CATAKGAGGPYEQYF	TGTGCCACCGCTAAGGGAGCGGGAGGGCCCTACGAGCAGTACTTC
TRBJ1-5	14	NA	TRBV20-1	TRBD1	CSAPGGGSYQPQHF	TGCAGTGCCCCTGGAGGGGGCAGTTATCAGCCCCAGCATTTT
TRBJ1-2	13	many	TRBV2	NA	CASDRDPHHGYTF	TGTGCCAGCGACCGGGACCCGCATCATGGCTACACCTTC
TRBJ1-3	16	many	TRBV2	TRBD1	CASYGDREGYGNTIYF	TGTGCCAGCTACGGGGACAGGGAAGGGTATGGAAACACCATATATTTT
TRBJ2-1	15	many	TRBV25-1	TRBD2	CASSPTSGGFNEQFF	TGTGCCAGCAGTCCTACTAGCGGGGGCTTCAATGAGCAGTTCTTC
TRBJ2-7	14	many	TRBV6-1	NA	CASRNRLTDYEQYF	TGTGCCAGCAGAAACAGGCTAACCGACTACGAGCAGTACTTC
TRBJ1-2	16	many	TRBV7-9	TRBD1	CASTPGQGAQGYGYTF	TGTGCCAGCACCCCGGGACAGGGGGCGCAGGGCTATGGCTACACCTTC
TRBJ2-3	16	many	TRBV11-2	TRBD2	CASSNVLAVNTDTQYF	TGTGCCAGCAGTAATGTCCTAGCGGTAAACACAGATACGCAGTATTTT
TRBJ2-3	12	many	TRBV5-1	NA	CASRQVTDTQYF	TGCGCCAGCCGACAGGTCACAGATACGCAGTATTTT
TRBJ2-3	17	few	TRBV5-4	TRBD2	CASSSGTSGARTDTQYF	TGTGCCAGCAGCTCCGGGACTAGCGGGGCCCGCACAGATACGCAGTATTTT
TRBJ2-7	13	many	TRBV2	TRBD2	CASSLADTYEQYF	TGTGCCAGCAGTCTAGCGGATACCTACGAGCAGTACTTC
TRBJ2-3	14	many	TRBV24-1	NA	CATSTLGDTDTQYF	TGTGCCACCAGTACCTTGGGGGACACAGATACGCAGTATTTT
TRBJ2-3	15	many	TRBV20-1	TRBD2	CSAGQRSGGTDTQYF	TGCAGTGCAGGCCAGCGGAGCGGGGGCACAGATACGCAGTATTTT
TRBJ2-3	11	NA	TRBV19	NA	CASRPPDTQYF	TGTGCCAGTAGACCCCCAGATACGCAGTATTTT
TRBJ1-5	13	NA	TRBV20-1	NA	CSAPGVSNQPQHF	TGCAGTGCTCCAGGGGTTAGCAATCAGCCCCAGCATTTT
TRBJ2-5	13	many	TRBV11-3	NA	CASSFSGQETQYF	TGTGCCAGCAGCTTCAGCGGACAAGAGACCCAGTACTTC
TRBJ2-1	14	many	TRBV5-1	TRBD2	CASSLERGFNEQFF	TGCGCCAGCAGCTTGGAGCGGGGGTTCAATGAGCAGTTCTTC
TRBJ2-2	13	many	TRBV7-3	NA	CASSQGATGELFF	TGTGCCAGCTCTCAGGGAGCCACCGGGGAGCTGTTTTTT
TRBJ2-1	16	NA	TRBV20-1	NA	CSARSVLSTDPNEQFF	TGCAGTGCTAGATCTGTTCTTAGTACAGATCCTAATGAGCAGTTCTTC
TRBJ2-2	12	many	TRBV11-3	NA	CASSQDTGELFF	TGTGCCAGCAGCCAGGACACCGGGGAGCTGTTTTTT
TRBJ2-4	18	many	TRBV2	NA	CASSDRGRPIGAKNIQYF	TGTGCCAGCAGTGACCGGGGCAGACCTATCGGGGCCAAAAACATTCAGTACTTC
TRBJ2-1	14	many	TRBV5-1	TRBD2	CASSLASGTNEQFF	TGCGCCAGCAGCTTGGCTAGCGGGACCAATGAGCAGTTCTTC
TRBJ2-2	14	few	TRBV28	NA	CASRPLTVVGELFF	TGTGCCAGCCGACCTCTAACAGTGGTCGGGGAGCTGTTTTTT